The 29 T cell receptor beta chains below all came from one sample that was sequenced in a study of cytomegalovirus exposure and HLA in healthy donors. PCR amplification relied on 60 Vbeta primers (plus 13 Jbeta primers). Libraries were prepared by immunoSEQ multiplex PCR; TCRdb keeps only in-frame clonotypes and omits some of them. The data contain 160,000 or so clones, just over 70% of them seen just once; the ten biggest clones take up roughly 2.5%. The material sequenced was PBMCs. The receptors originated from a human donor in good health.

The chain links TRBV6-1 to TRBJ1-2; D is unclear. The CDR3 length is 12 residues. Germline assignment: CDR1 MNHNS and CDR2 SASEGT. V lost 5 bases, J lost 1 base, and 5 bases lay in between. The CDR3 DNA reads TGTGCCAGCAGTACTGTTAACTATGGCTACACCTTC. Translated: CASSTVNYGYTF.

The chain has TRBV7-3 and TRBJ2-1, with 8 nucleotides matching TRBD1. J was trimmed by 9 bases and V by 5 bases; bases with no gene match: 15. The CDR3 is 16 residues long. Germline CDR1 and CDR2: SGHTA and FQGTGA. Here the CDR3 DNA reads TGTGCCAGCAGCCCCCGCCCGGGACAGGCCGGGGGTGAGCAGTTCTTC. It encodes CASSPRPGQAGGEQFF.

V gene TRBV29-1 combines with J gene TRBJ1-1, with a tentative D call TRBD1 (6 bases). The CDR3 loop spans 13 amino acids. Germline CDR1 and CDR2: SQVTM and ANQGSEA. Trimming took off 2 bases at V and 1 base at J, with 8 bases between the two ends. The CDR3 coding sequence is TGCAGCGTTGAATCGGACAGGAACACTGAAGCTTTCTTT. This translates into CSVESDRNTEAFF.

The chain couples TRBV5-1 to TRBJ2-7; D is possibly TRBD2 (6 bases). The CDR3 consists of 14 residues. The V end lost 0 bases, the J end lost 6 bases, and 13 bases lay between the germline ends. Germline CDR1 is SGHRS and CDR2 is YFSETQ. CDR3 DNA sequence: TGCGCCAGCAGCTTGGCCGGAGGGGTGGGCGAGCAGTACTTC. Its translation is CASSLAGGVGEQYF.

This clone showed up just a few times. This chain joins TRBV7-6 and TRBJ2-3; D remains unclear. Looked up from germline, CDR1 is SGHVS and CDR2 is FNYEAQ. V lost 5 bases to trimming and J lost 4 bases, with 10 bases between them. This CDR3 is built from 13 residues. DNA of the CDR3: TGTGCCAGCAGCCCCCAGGATGCAGATACGCAGTATTTT. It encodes CASSPQDADTQYF. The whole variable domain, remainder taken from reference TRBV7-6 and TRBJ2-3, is GAGVSQSPRYKVTKRGQDVALRCDPISGHVSLYWYRQALGQGPEFLTYFNYEAQQDKSGLPNDRFSAERPEGSISTLTIQRTEQRDSAMYRCASSPQDADTQYFGPGTRLTVL.

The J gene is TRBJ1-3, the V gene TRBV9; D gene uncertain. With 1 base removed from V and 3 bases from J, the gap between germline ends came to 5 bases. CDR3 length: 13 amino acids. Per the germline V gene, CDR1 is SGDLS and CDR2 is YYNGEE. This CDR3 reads CASSVRDGNTIYF. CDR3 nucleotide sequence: TGTGCCAGCAGCGTAAGAGATGGAAACACCATATATTTT.

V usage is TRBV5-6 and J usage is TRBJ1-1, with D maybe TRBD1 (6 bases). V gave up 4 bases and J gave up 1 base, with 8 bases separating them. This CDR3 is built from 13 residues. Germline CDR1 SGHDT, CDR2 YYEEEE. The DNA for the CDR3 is TGTGCCAGCAGCGTACAGGGGAACACTGAAGCTTTCTTT. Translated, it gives CASSVQGNTEAFF.

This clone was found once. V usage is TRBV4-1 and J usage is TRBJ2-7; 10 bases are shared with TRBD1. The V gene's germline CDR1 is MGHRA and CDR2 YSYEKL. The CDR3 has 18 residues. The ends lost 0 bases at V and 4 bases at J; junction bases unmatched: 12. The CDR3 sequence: CASSQDWGPGTGVYEQYF. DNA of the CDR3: TGCGCCAGCAGCCAAGATTGGGGCCCCGGGACAGGGGTATACGAGCAGTACTTC.

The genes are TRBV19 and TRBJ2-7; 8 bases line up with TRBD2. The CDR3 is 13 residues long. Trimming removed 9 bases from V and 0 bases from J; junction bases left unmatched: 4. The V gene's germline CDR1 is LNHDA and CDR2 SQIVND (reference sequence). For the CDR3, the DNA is TGTGCCAGCTCGGGGGGGGTCTCCTACGAGCAGTACTTC. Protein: CASSGGVSYEQYF.

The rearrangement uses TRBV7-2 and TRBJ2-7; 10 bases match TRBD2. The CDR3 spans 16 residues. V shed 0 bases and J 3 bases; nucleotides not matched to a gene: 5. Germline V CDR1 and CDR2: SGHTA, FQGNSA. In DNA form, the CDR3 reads TGTGCCAGCAGCTTAGCGCTGGCTAGCGGGGGCTACGAGCAGTACTTC. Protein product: CASSLALASGGYEQYF.

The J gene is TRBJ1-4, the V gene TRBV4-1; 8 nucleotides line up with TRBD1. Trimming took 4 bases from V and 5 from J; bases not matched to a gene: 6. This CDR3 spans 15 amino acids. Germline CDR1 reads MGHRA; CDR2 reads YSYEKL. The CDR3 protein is CASSPPGQENEKLFF. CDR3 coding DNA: TGCGCCAGCAGCCCACCGGGACAGGAGAATGAAAAACTGTTTTTT.

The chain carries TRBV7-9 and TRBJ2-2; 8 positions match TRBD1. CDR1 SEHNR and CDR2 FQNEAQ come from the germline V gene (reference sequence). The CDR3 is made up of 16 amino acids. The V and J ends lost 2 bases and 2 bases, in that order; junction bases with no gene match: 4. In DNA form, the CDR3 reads TGTGCCAGCAGCTTACGACAGGGGCCAAACACCGGGGAGCTGTTTTTT. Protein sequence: CASSLRQGPNTGELFF.

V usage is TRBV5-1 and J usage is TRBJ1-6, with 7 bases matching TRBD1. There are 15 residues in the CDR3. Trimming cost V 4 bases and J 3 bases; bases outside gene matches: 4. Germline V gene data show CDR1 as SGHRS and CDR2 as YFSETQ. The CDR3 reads CASSPGTVYNSPLHF. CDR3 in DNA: TGCGCCAGCAGCCCCGGGACAGTCTATAATTCACCCCTCCACTTT.

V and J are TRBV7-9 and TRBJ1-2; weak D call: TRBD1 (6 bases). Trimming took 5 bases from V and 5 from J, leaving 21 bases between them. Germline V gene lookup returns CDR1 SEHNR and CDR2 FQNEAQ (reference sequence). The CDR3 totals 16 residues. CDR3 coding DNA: TGTGCCAGCAGCCCGGGCTCCCGGACAGAGGGTTATGGCTACACCTTC. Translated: CASSPGSRTEGYGYTF.

DNA for the CDR3: TGTGCCAGCAGCCAAGAGAAGGGGGGGCGCACAGATACGCAGTATTTT. Translation gives CASSQEKGGRTDTQYF. This rearrangement joins TRBV4-2 to TRBJ2-3; D might be TRBD2 (7 bases). CDR1 is LGHNA and CDR2 is YNFKEQ in the germline V gene. V dropped 0 bases and J dropped 1 base, with 11 bases sitting between them. There are 16 residues in the CDR3.

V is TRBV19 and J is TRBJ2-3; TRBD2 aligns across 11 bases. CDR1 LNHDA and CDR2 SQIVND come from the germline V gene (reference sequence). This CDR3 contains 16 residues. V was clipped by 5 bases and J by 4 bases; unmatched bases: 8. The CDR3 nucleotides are TGTGCCAGTAGTCCCTTTAGCGGGGGGGCATCAGATACGCAGTATTTT. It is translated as CASSPFSGGASDTQYF.

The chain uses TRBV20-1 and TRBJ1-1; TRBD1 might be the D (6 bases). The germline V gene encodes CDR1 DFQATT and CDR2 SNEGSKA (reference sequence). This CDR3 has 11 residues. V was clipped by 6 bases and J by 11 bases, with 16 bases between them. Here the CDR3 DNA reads TGCAGTGCCCCGCAGGGGCGGGGGGCTTTCTTT. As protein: CSAPQGRGAFF.

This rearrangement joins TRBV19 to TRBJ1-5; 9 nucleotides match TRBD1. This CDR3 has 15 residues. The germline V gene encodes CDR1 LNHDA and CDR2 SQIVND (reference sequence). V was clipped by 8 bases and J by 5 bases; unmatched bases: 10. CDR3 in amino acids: CASRTGQGRYQPQHF. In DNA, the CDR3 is TGTGCCAGTCGAACGGGACAGGGTCGGTATCAGCCCCAGCATTTT.

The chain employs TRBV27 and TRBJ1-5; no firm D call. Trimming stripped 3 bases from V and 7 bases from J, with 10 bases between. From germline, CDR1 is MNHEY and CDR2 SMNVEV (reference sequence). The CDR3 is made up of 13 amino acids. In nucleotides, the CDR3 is TGTGCCAGCAGTTTTTCGACCGGGCAGCCCCAGCATTTT. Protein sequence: CASSFSTGQPQHF.

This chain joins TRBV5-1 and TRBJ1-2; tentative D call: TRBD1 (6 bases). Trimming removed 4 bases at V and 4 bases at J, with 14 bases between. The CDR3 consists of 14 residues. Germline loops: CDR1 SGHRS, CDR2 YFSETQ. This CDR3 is CASSPRTEGYGYTF. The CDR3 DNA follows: TGCGCCAGCAGCCCTAGGACAGAGGGCTATGGCTACACCTTC.

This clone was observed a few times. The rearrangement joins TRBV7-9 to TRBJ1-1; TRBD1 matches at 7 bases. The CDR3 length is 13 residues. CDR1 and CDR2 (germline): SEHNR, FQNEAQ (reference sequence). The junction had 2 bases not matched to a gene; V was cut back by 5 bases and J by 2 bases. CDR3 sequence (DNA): TGTGCCAGCAGCGGGACAGCTAACACTGAAGCTTTCTTT. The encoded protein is CASSGTANTEAFF.

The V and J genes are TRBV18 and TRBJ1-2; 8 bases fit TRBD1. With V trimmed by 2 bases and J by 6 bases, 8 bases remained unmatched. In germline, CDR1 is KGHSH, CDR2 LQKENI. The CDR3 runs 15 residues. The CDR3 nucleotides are TGTGCCAGCTCACCATGGGGACAGGCTGCTCATGGCTACACCTTC. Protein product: CASSPWGQAAHGYTF.

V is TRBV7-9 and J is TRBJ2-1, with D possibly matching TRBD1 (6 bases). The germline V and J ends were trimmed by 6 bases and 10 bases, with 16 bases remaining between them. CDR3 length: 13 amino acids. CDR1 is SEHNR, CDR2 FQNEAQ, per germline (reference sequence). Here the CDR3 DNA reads TGTGCCAGCAGTCCCGTTCCTCAGGGGGAGCAGTTCTTC. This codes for CASSPVPQGEQFF.

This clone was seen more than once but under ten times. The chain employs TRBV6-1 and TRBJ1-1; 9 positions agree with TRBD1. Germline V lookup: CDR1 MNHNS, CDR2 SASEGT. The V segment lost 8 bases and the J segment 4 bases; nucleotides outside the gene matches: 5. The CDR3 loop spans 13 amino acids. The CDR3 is CASARDRATEAFF. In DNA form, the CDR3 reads TGTGCCAGCGCCCGGGACAGGGCCACTGAAGCTTTCTTT.

CDR3 region: CASSPGTGGESPLHF. In DNA, the CDR3 is TGCGCCAGCAGCCCTGGGACAGGGGGCGAATCACCCCTCCACTTT. This rearrangement joins TRBV5-1 to TRBJ1-6; 12 positions agree with TRBD1. Germline CDR1 reads SGHRS; CDR2 reads YFSETQ. The CDR3 has 15 residues. Losses at the gene ends were 4 bases for V and 10 bases for J; bases not matched to a gene: 6.

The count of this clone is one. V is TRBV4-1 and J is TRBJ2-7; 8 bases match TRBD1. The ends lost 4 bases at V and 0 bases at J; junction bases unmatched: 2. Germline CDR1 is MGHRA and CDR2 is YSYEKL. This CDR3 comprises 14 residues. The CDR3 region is CASSRDRGSYEQYF. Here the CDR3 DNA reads TGCGCCAGCAGCCGTGACAGGGGCTCCTACGAGCAGTACTTC.

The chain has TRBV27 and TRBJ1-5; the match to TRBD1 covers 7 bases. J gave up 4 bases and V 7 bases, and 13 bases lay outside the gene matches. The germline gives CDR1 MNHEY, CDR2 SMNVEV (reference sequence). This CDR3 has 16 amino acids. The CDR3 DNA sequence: TGTGCCAGCAATCATACCGAGACAGGGCGAAATCAGCCCCAGCATTTT. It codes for CASNHTETGRNQPQHF.

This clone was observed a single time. CDR3 in amino acids: CASSLETGDEQYF. The CDR3 DNA sequence: TGCGCCAGCAGCTTGGAAACGGGGGACGAGCAGTACTTC. The rearrangement links TRBV5-1 to TRBJ2-7; D is possibly TRBD2 (6 bases). Trimming pared 0 bases from V and 5 bases from J, leaving 9 bases between. CDR1 SGHRS and CDR2 YFSETQ come from the germline V gene. The CDR3 is made up of 13 amino acids.

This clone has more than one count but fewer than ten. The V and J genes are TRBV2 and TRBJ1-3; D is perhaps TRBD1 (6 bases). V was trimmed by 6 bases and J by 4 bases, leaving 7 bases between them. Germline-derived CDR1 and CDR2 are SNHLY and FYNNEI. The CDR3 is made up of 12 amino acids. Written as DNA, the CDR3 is TGTGCCAGCAGCACAGGGGGAAACACCATATATTTT. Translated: CASSTGGNTIYF. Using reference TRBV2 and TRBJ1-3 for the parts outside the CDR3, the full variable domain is EPEVTQTPSHQVTQMGQEVILRCVPISNHLYFYWYRQILGQKVEFLVSFYNNEISEKSEIFDDQFSVERPDGSNFTLKIRSTKLEDSAMYFCASSTGGNTIYFGEGSWLTVV.